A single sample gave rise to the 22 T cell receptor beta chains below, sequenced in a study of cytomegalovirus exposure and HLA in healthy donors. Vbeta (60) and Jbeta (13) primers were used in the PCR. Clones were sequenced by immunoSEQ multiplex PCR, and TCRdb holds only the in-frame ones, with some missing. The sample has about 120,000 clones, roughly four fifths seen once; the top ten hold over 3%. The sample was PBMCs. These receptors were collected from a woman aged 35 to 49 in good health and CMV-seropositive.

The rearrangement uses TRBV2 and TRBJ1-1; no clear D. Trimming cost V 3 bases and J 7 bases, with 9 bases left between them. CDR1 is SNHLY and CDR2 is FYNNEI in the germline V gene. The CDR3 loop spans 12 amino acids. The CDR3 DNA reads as TGTGCCAGCAGTGAGCGGCAGTTTGAAGCTTTCTTT. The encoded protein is CASSERQFEAFF.

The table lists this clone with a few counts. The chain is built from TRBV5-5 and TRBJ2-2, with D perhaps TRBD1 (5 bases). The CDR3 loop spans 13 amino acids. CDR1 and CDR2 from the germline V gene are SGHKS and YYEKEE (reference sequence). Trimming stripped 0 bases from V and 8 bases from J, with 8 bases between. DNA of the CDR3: TGTGCCAGCAGCTTGGGGGCAGGGGGGGAGCTGTTTTTT. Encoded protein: CASSLGAGGELFF. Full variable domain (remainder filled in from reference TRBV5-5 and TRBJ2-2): DAGVTQSPTHLIKTRGQQVTLRCSPISGHKSVSWYQQVLGQGPQFIFQYYEKEERGRGNFPDRFSARQFPNYSSELNVNALLLGDSALYLCASSLGAGGELFFGEGSRLTVL.

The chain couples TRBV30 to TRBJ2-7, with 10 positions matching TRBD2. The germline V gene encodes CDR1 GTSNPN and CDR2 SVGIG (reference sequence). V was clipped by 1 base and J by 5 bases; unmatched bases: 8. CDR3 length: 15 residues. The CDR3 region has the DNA TGTGCCTGGAGTGGCGGTTGGACTAGCGGAGACGAGCAGTACTTC. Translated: CAWSGGWTSGDEQYF.

This chain's CDR3 is CASSGRTGTSAINEQFF. As DNA, the CDR3 is TGTGCCAGCAGCGGAAGGACCGGGACTAGCGCCATTAATGAGCAGTTCTTC. The chain recombines TRBV2 with TRBJ2-1, with 10 bases lining up with TRBD2. Trimming at V came to 6 bases and at J to 7 bases, leaving 15 bases not matched to a gene. Germline loops: CDR1 SNHLY, CDR2 FYNNEI. The CDR3 is made up of 17 amino acids.

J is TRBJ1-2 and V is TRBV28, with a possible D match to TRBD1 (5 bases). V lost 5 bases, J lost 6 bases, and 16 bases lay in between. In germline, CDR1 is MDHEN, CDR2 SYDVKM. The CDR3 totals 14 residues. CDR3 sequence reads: CASSPSEGRHGYTF. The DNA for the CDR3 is TGTGCCAGCAGTCCGAGCGAGGGGAGGCATGGCTACACCTTC.

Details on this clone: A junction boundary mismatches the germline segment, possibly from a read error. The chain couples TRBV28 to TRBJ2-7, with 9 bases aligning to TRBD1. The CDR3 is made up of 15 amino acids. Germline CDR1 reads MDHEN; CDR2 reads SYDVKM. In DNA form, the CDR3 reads TGTGCCAGCAGTCGACTCGGGACAGGGATTTACGGGCAGTACTTC. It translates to CASSRLGTGIYGQYF.

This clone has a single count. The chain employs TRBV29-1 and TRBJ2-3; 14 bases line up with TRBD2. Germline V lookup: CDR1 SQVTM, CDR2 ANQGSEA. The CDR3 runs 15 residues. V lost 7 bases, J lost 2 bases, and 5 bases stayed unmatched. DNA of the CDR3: TGCAGCGGCCGGGGACTAGCGGGGGCCACAGATACGCAGTATTTT. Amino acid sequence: CSGRGLAGATDTQYF.

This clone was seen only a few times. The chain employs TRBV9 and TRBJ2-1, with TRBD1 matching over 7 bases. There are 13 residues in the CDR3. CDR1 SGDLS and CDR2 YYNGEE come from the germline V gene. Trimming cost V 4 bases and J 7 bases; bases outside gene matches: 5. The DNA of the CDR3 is TGTGCCAGCAGCCCGGGGACAGCGAATGAGCAGTTCTTC. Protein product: CASSPGTANEQFF.

Here the CDR3 DNA reads TGTGCCAGCAGAGAAGGTGGGGGGTACGAGCAGTACTTC. Residues: CASREGGGYEQYF. The V and J genes are TRBV7-9 and TRBJ2-7; TRBD2 is a possible D gene (6 bases). In germline, CDR1 is SEHNR, CDR2 FQNEAQ (reference sequence). The V end lost 6 bases, the J end lost 4 bases, and 13 bases lay between the germline ends. The CDR3 is made up of 13 amino acids.

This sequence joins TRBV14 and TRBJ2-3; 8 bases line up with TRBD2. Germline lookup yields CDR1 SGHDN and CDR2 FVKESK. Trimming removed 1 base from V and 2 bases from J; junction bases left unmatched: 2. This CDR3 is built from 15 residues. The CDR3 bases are TGTGCCAGCAGCCAAGGACTAGCGCACACAGATACGCAGTATTTT. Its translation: CASSQGLAHTDTQYF.

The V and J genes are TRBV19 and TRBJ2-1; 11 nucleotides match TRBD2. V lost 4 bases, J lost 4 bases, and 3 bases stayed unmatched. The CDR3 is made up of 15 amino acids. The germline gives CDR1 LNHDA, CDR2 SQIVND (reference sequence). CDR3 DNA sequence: TGTGCCAGTAGTACACTAGCGGGAGCTTACAATGAGCAGTTCTTC. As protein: CASSTLAGAYNEQFF.

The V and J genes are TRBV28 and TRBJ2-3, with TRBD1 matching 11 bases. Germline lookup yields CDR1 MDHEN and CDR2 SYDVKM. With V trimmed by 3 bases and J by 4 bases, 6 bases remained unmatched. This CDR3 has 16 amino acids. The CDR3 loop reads CASSFVGQGAPDTQYF. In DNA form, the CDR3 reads TGTGCCAGCAGTTTCGTTGGACAGGGGGCCCCAGATACGCAGTATTTT.

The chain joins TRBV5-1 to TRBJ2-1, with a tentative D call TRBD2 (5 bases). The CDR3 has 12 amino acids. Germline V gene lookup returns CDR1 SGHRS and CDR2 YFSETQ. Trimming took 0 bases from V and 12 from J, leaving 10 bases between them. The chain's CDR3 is CASSLGGAGQFF. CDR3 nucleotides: TGCGCCAGCAGCTTGGGAGGCGCGGGGCAGTTCTTC.

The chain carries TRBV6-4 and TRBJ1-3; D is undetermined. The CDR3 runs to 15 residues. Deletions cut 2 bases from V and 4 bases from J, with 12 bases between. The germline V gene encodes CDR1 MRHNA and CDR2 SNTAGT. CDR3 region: CASSDAEKSGNTIYF. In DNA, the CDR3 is TGTGCCAGCAGTGACGCCGAAAAAAGCGGAAACACCATATATTTT.

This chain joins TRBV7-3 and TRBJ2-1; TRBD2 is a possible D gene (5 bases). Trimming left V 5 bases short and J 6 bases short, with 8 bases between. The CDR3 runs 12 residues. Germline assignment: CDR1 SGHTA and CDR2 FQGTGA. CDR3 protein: CASSATSNEQFF. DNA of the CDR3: TGTGCCAGCAGCGCCACTAGCAATGAGCAGTTCTTC.

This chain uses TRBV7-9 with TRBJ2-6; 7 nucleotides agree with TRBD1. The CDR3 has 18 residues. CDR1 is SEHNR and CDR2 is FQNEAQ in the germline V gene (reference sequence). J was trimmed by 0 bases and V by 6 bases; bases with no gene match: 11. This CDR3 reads CASRTARDSFSGANVLTF. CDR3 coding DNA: TGTGCCAGCAGGACAGCAAGGGACAGCTTCTCTGGGGCCAACGTCCTGACTTTC. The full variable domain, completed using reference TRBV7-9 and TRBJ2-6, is DTGVSQNPRHKITKRGQNVTFRCDPISEHNRLYWYRQTLGQGPEFLTYFQNEAQLEKSRLLSDRFSAERPKGSFSTLEIQRTEQGDSAMYLCASRTARDSFSGANVLTFGAGSRLTVL.

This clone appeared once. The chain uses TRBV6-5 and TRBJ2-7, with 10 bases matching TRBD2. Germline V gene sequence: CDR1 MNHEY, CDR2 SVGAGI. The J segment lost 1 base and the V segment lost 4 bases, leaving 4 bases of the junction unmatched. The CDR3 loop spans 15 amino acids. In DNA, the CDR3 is TGTGCCAGCAGTTTCAGGACTAGCGGTTCCTACGAGCAGTACTTC. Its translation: CASSFRTSGSYEQYF.

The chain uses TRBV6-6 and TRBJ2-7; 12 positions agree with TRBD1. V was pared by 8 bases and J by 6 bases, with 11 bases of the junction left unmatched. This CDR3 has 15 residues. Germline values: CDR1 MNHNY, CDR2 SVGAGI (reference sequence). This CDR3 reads CASSFSGQGASEQYF. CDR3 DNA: TGTGCCAGCTCTTTCTCGGGACAGGGGGCCTCCGAGCAGTACTTC.

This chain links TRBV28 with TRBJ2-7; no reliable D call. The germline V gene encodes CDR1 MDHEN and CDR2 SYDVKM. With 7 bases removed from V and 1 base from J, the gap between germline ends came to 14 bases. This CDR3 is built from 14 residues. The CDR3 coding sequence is TGTGCCAGCACCTTAACAGCCGAGTCCTACGAGCAGTACTTC. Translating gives CASTLTAESYEQYF.

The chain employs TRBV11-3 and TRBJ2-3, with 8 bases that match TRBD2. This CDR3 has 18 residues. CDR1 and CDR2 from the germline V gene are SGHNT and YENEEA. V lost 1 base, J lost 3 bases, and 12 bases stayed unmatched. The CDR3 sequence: CASSLGGYREGSTDTQYF. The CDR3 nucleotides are TGTGCCAGCAGCTTAGGGGGCTATCGGGAGGGGAGTACAGATACGCAGTATTTT.

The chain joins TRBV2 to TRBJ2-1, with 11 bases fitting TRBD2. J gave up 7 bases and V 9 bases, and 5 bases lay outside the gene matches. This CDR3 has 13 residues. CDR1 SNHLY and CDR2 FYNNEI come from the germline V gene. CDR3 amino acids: CARTSGSRNEQFF. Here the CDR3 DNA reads TGTGCCAGAACTAGCGGGAGTAGGAATGAGCAGTTCTTC.

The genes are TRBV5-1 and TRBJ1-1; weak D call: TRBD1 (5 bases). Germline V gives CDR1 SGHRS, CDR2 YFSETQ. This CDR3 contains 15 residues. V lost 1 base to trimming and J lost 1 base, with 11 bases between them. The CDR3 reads CASSLRGSGNTEAFF. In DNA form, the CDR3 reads TGCGCCAGCAGCTTGAGGGGCTCGGGGAACACTGAAGCTTTCTTT.